This section outlines one TCR beta chain sequence together with its context. Germline values: CDR1 SGHAT, CDR2 FQNNGV. Trimming took off 6 bases at V and 6 bases at J, with 15 bases between the two ends. The CDR3 consists of 14 residues. The donors (healthy individuals) were bone marrow donors. These data belong to a study of cytomegalovirus exposure and HLA in healthy donors. The PCR employed 60 Vbeta primers together with 13 Jbeta primers. Sequenced by immunoSEQ multiplex PCR; TCRdb stores in-frame clones only, minus some. The sample has more than 150,000 clones; more than 75% are singletons. The J gene is TRBJ1-5, the V gene TRBV11-2; tentatively, D is TRBD1 (6 bases). Sequenced: PBMCs. This receptor was identified in a girl under two years old in good health and CMV-seronegative. CDR3 loop: CASRGGGWGQPQHF. CDR3 nucleotides: TGTGCCAGCAGAGGGGGGGGGTGGGGTCAGCCCCAGCATTTT. The full variable domain, completed using reference TRBV11-2 and TRBJ1-5, is EAGVAQSPRYKIIEKRQSVAFWCNPISGHATLYWYQQILGQGPKLLIQFQNNGVVDDSQLPKDRFSAERLKGVDSTLKIQPAKLEDSAVYLCASRGGGWGQPQHFGDGTRLSIL.